This section outlines one T cell receptor beta chain sequence together with its context. Its antigen is not identified. This specimen comes from a study of T cell responses to AZD1222 COVID-19 vaccine. The method was immunoSEQ multiplex PCR; TCRdb's version includes in-frame clones alone and lacks a portion of them. The repertoire consists of approximately 120,000 clones, with roughly nine tenths occurring once and the leading ten covering 7% to 9%. Study results and limitations: Females outnumbered males among donors, who were mostly white British; clonal diversity was possibly underestimated.

The material was peripheral blood, obtained on day 0 of AZD1222 vaccination. This clonotype was obtained from an adult in good health.

This chain's CDR3 is CASSQGTAGGRETQYF. The DNA for the CDR3 is TGCGCCAGCAGCCAAGGGACGGCAGGGGGGAGGGAGACCCAGTACTTC. The V and J genes are TRBV4-1 and TRBJ2-5; maybe TRBD1 (7 bases). Germline loops: CDR1 MGHRA, CDR2 YSYEKL. This CDR3 has 16 residues. The ends were cut back, 1 base at V and 5 bases at J, with 17 bases in the middle.